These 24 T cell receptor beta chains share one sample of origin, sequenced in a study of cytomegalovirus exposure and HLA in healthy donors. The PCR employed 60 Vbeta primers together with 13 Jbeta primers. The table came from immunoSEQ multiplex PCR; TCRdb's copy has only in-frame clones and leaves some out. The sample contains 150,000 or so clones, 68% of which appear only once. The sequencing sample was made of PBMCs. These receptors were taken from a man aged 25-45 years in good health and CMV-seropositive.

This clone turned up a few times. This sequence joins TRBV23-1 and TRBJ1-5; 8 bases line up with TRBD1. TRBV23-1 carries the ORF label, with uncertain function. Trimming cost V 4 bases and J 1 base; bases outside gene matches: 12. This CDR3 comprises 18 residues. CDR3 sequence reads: CASSPGQGTKGSNQPQHF. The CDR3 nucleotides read TGCGCCAGCAGTCCAGGACAGGGAACCAAGGGGAGCAATCAGCCCCAGCATTTT.

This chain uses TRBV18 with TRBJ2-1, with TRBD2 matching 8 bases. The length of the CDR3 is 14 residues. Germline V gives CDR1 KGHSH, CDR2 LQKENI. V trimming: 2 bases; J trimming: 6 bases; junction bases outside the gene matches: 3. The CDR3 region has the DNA TGTGCCAGCTCACCAACTAGCGGCACCAATGAGCAGTTCTTC. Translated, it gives CASSPTSGTNEQFF.

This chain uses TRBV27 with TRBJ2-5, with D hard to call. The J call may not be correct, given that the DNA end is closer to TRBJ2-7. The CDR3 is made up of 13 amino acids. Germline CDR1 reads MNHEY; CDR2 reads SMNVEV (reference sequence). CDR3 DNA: TGTGCCAGCAGTTTTTTGTCTGAATACGAGCAGTACTTC. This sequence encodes CASSFLSEYEQYF.

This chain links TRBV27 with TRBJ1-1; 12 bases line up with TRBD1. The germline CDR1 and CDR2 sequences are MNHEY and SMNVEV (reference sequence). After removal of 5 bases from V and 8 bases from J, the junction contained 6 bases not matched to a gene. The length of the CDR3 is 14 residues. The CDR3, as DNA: TGTGCCAGCAGTCCAGGGACAGGGGGCCTCGAAGCTTTCTTT. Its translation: CASSPGTGGLEAFF.

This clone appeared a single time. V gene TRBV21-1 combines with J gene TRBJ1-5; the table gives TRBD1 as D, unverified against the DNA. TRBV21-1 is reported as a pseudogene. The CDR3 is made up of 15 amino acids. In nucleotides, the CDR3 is TGTGCCAGCAGCAAAGAGGTGGGGCCTAATCAGCCCCAGCATTTT. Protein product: CASSKEVGPNQPQHF.

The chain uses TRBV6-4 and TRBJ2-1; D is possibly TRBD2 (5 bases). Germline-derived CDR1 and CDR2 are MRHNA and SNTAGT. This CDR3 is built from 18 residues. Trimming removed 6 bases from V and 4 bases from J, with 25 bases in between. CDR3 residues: CASRFGSPQSSGYNEQFF. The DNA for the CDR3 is TGTGCCAGCAGATTCGGCTCCCCCCAAAGTTCGGGATACAATGAGCAGTTCTTC.

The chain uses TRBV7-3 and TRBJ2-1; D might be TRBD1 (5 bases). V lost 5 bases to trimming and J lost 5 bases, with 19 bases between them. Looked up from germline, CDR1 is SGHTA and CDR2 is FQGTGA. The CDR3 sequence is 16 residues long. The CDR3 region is CASSPQTGIHNNEQFF. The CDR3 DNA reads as TGTGCCAGCAGCCCTCAAACAGGAATCCATAACAATGAGCAGTTCTTC.

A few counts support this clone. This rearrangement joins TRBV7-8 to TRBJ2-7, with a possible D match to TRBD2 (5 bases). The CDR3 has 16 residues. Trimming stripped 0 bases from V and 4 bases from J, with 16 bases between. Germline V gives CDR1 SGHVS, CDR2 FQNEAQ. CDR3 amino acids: CASSLARAGGRYEQYF. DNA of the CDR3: TGTGCCAGCAGCTTAGCGCGGGCAGGCGGAAGGTACGAGCAGTACTTC. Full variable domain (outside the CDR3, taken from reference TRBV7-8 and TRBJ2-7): GAGVSQSPRYKVAKRGQDVALRCDPISGHVSLFWYQQALGQGPEFLTYFQNEAQLDKSGLPSDRFFAERPEGSVSTLKIQRTQQEDSAVYLCASSLARAGGRYEQYFGPGTRLTVT.

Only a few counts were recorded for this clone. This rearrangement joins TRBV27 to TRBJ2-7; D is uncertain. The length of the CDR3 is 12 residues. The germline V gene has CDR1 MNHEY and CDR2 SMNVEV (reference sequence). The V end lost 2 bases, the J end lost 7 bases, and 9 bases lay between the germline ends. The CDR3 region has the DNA TGTGCCAGCAGTTTACCCCACGGGGAGCAGTACTTC. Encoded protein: CASSLPHGEQYF.

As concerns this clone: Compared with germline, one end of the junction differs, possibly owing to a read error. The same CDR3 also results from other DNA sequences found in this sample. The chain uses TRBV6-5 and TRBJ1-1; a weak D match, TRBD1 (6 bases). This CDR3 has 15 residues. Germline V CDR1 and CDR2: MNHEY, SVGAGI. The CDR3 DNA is TGTGCCAGCAGTAACCTTCTTACAGGGAACACTGAGGCTTTCTTT. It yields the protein CASSNLLTGNTEAFF.

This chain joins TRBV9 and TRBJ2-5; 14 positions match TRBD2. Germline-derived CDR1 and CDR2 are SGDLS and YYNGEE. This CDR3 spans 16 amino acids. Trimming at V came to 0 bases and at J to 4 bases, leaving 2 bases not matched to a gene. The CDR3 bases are TGTGCCAGCAGCGTAGATGGACTAGCGGGAGGAGAGACCCAGTACTTC. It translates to CASSVDGLAGGETQYF.

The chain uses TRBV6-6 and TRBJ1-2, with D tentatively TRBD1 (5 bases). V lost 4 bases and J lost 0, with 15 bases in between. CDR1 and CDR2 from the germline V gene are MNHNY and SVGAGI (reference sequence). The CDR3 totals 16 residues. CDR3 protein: CASSSRTRRSNYGYTF. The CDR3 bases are TGTGCCAGCAGTTCCCGGACAAGAAGATCTAACTATGGCTACACCTTC.

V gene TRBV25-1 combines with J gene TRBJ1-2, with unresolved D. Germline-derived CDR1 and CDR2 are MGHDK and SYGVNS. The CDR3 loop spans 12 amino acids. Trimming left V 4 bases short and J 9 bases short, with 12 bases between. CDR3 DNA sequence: TGTGCCAGCAGTGGGGCACGTAGTAGCTACACCTTC. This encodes CASSGARSSYTF.

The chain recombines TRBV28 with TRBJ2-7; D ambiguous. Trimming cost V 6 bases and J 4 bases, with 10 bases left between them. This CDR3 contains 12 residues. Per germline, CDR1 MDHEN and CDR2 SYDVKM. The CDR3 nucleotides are TGTGCCAGCAGCCTTGCGGAGTACGAGCAGTACTTC. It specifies CASSLAEYEQYF.

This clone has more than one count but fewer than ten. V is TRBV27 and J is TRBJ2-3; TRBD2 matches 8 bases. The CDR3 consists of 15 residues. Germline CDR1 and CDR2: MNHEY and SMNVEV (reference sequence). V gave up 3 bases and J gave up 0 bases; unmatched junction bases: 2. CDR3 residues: CASSFQRGSTDTQYF. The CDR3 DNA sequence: TGTGCCAGCAGTTTTCAGCGGGGGAGCACAGATACGCAGTATTTT.

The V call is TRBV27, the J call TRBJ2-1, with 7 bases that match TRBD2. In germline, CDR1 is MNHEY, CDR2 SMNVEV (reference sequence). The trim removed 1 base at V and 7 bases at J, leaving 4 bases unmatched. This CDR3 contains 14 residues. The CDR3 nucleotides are TGTGCCAGCAGTTTATTTCGGGGAGGGAATGAGCAGTTCTTC. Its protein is CASSLFRGGNEQFF.

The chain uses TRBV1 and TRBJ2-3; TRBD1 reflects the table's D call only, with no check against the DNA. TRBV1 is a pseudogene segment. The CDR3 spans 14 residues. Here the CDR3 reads CTSSTRDDADTQYF. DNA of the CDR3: TGCACCAGCAGCACCAGGGATGACGCAGATACGCAGTATTTT.

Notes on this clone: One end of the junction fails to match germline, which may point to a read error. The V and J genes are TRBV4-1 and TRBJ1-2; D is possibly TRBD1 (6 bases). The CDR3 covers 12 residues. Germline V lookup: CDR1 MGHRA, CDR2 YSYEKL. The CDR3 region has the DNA TGCGCCAGCGGCCAAGAACAGGGTGGCTACACCTTC. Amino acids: CASGQEQGGYTF.

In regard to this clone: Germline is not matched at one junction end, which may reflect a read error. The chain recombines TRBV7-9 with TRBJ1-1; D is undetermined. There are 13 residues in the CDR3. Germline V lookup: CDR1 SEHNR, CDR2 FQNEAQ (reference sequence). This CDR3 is CSSSFIGDTEAFF. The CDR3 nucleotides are TGTTCCAGCAGCTTCATCGGGGACACTGAAGCTTTCTTT.

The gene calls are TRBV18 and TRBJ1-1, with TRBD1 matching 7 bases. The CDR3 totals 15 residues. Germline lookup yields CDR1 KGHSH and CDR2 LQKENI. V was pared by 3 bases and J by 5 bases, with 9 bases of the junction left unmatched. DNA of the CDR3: TGTGCCAGCTCACCGCTAGACAGGGAGGTAACTGAAGCTTTCTTT. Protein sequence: CASSPLDREVTEAFF.

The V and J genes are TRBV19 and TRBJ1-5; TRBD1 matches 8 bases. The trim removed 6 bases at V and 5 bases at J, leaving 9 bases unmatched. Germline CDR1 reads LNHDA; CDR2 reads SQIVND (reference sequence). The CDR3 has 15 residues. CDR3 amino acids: CASSLTGDPYQPQHF. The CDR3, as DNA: TGTGCCAGTAGCCTGACAGGGGATCCCTATCAGCCCCAGCATTTT. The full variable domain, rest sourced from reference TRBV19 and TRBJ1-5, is DGGITQSPKYLFRKEGQNVTLSCEQNLNHDAMYWYRQDPGQGLRLIYYSQIVNDFQKGDIAEGYSVSREKKESFPLTVTSAQKNPTAFYLCASSLTGDPYQPQHFGDGTRLSIL.

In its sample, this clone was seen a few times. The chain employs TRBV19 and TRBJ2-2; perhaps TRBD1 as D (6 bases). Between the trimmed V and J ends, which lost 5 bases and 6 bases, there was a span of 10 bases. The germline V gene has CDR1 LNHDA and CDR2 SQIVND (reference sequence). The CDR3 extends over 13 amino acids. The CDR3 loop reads CASSSQGSGELFF. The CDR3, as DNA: TGTGCCAGTAGTTCACAGGGCTCCGGGGAGCTGTTTTTT.

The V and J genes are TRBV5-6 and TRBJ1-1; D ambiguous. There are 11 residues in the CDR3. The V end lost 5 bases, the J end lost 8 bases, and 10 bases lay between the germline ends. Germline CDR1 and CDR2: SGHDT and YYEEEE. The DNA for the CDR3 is TGTGCCAGCAGGCGGTTTAAAGAAGCTTTCTTT. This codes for CASRRFKEAFF.

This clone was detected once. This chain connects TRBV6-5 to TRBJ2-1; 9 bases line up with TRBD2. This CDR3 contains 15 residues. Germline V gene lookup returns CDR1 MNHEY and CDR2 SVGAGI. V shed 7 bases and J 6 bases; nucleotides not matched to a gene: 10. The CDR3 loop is CASTSAGGPLNEQFF. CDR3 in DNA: TGTGCCAGCACTTCGGCGGGAGGGCCTCTCAATGAGCAGTTCTTC.